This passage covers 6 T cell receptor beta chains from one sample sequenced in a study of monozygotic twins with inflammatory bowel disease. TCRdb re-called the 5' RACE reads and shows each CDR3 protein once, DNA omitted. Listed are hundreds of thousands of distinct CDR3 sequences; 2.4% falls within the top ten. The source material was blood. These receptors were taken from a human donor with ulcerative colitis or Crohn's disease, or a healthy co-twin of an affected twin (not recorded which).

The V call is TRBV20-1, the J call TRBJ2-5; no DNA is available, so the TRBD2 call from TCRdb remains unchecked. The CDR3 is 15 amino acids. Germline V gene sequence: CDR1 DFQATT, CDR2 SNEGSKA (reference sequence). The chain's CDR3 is CSWTSGRTLQETQYF.

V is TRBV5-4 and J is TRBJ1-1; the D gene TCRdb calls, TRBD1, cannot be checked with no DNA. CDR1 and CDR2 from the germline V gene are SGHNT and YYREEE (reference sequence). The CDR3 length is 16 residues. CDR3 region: CASSLQGTVGNTEAFF.

The CDR3 is CASSPMMTGDTEAFF. The chain joins TRBV6-1 to TRBJ1-1; the D gene TCRdb calls, TRBD1, cannot be checked with no DNA. Germline loops: CDR1 MNHNS, CDR2 SASEGT. The CDR3 is 15 amino acids.

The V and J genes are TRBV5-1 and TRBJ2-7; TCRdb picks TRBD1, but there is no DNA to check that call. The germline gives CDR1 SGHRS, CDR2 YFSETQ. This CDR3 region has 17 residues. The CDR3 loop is CASAERAGVISSYEQYF.

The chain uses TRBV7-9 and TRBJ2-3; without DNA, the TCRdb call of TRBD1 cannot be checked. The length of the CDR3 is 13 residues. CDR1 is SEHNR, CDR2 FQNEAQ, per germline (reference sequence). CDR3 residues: CASSPGSPDTQYF.

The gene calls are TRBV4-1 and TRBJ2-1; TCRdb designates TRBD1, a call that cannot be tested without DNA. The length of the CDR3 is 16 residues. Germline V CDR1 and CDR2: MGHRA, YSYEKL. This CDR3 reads CASSQLSGGGDNEQFF.